This T cell receptor (beta chain) was obtained from a study of cytomegalovirus exposure and HLA in healthy donors. Whole-study context: The roughly 100 million unique TCR beta sequences, from 150 million to 200 million T cells, were found by an earlier analysis. An early release of data contained roughly 86 million unique TCRs, which came from HLA-typed donors.

This clone was recorded a few times. Antigen specificity is unknown. CDR1 is SGDLS and CDR2 is YYNGEE in the germline V gene. The CDR3 sequence is 15 residues long. V shed 0 bases, J shed 5 bases, and the junction held 7 bases outside the gene matches. General observations from the study: Under in vitro conditions, three CMV-associated chains were confirmed as specific for CMV antigens. According to the study, 180 or so TCR beta chains were cytomegalovirus-associated.

PCR employed 60 Vbeta and 13 Jbeta primers. Method: immunoSEQ multiplex PCR; TCRdb's copy keeps in-frame clones and lacks some. Of roughly 160,000 clones in the sample, 80% to 90% were seen once. The V gene is TRBV9, the J gene TRBJ2-7; TRBD2 matches at 8 bases. This TCR was recovered from a male donor in good health and CMV-seronegative. Sequenced input: PBMCs. In DNA, the CDR3 is TGTGCCAGCAGCGTAGAAAGCGGGAGTTCCCACGAGCAGTACTTC. As protein: CASSVESGSSHEQYF.